These 13 T cell receptor beta chains came from one sample sequenced in a study of blood T cells in healthy people across ages. Together with a sample-barcoded 5' primer, a J-beta primer mix was included in a second PCR lasting roughly 6 to 12 cycles. TCRdb analysed the 5' RACE reads with MiXCR anew, one entry per CDR3 protein. The repertoire holds approximately 810,000 distinct CDR3 sequences, with roughly 26% as singletons. Sequencing was performed on blood. The receptors shown here come from a woman of 80 years or more in good health.

This clonotype was observed a few times. CDR3 DNA: TGTGCCAGCAGTTTATCCGGGACAGGCCTCTATGGCTACACCTTC. Protein sequence: CASSLSGTGLYGYTF. The chain recombines TRBV27 with TRBJ1-2; 8 positions match TRBD1. The V gene end was trimmed by 0 bases and the J gene end by 4 bases; junction bases not matched to a gene: 4. This CDR3 region has 15 residues. Germline CDR1 is MNHEY and CDR2 is SMNVEV (reference sequence).

The chain recombines TRBV20-1 with TRBJ1-1; TRBD1 matches at 7 bases. The V and J ends lost 6 bases and 6 bases, in that order; junction bases with no gene match: 10. CDR1 and CDR2 (germline): DFQATT, SNEGSKA (reference sequence). This CDR3 region has 13 residues. The DNA for the CDR3 is TGCAGTGCCAGAACTCGGACAGGCTCTGAAGCTTTCTTT. It encodes CSARTRTGSEAFF.

This clonotype was seen more than once but under ten times. The rearrangement uses TRBV20-1 and TRBJ1-6, with 12 bases fitting TRBD1. The junction had 13 bases not matched to a gene; V was cut back by 6 bases and J by 10 bases. Germline CDR1 DFQATT, CDR2 SNEGSKA (reference sequence). The CDR3 spans 16 residues. The CDR3 DNA is TGCAGTGCACAGTTACGCGGGACAGGGGGCGGGTCACCCCTCCACTTT. The encoded protein is CSAQLRGTGGGSPLHF.

This chain connects TRBV7-2 to TRBJ2-1; tentatively, D is TRBD2 (5 bases). The CDR3 spans 15 residues. V was shortened by 1 base and J by 6 bases, with 13 bases between the two germline ends. CDR1 is SGHTA, CDR2 FQGNSA, per germline. Here the CDR3 reads CASSLGSSGPNEQFF. CDR3 nucleotide sequence: TGTGCCAGCAGCTTAGGGTCCAGCGGACCCAATGAGCAGTTCTTC.

This clonotype was observed at least ten times. The genes are TRBV18 and TRBJ2-1, with 7 nucleotides matching TRBD1. V trimming: 1 base; J trimming: 8 bases; junction bases outside the gene matches: 8. CDR3 length: 15 amino acids. Germline V gene lookup returns CDR1 KGHSH and CDR2 LQKENI. The CDR3 nucleotides read TGTGCCAGCTCACCACGCGGACAGGACAGGTATGAGCAGTTCTTC. Protein product: CASSPRGQDRYEQFF.

The rearrangement uses TRBV5-1 and TRBJ2-5; TRBD1 is a possible D gene (6 bases). V lost 0 bases, J lost 1 base, and 13 bases lay in between. The germline gives CDR1 SGHRS, CDR2 YFSETQ. This CDR3 region has 16 residues. The CDR3 region has the DNA TGCGCCAGCAGCTTGGGTCCAGGGGATATCCAAGAGACCCAGTACTTC. It codes for CASSLGPGDIQETQYF.

Written as DNA, the CDR3 is TGTGCCAGCAGTTCCGGCCGCCGGGACACCTACAATGAGCAGTTCTTC. Amino acids: CASSSGRRDTYNEQFF. The chain is built from TRBV28 and TRBJ2-1; D may be TRBD1 (6 bases). The V end was cut by 4 bases, the J end by 2 bases, with 15 bases between. Germline CDR1 is MDHEN and CDR2 is SYDVKM. The CDR3 is 16 amino acids.

This clonotype was picked up many times. This chain uses TRBV29-1 with TRBJ2-3; a possible D gene is TRBD1 (6 bases). Germline CDR1 and CDR2: SQVTM and ANQGSEA. The CDR3 is 13 amino acids. V lost 7 bases and J 2 bases, leaving 13 bases between the germline ends. The CDR3 here is CSAGDKTTDTQYF. CDR3 sequence (DNA): TGCAGCGCCGGGGACAAAACCACAGATACGCAGTATTTT.

This chain links TRBV24-1 with TRBJ2-1, with D possibly TRBD1 on 6 matching bases. This CDR3 contains 14 residues. The germline V gene has CDR1 KGHDR and CDR2 SFDVKD. The V and J ends lost 1 base and 6 bases respectively, with 9 bases between them. The CDR3 loop is CATSDFQGCNEQFF. CDR3 bases: TGTGCCACCAGTGATTTCCAGGGGTGCAATGAGCAGTTCTTC.

In the case of this clonotype: A read error is possible here, since a much larger clone lies one base away. The CDR3 spells CASSHNRGSSGAFF. DNA for the CDR3: TGTGCCAGCAGTCATAACAGGGGTTCGAGTGGAGCTTTCTTT. The V call is TRBV12-3 or TRBV12-4, the J call TRBJ1-1; 7 nucleotides agree with TRBD1. The J segment lost 10 bases and the V segment lost 5 bases, leaving 13 bases of the junction unmatched. The CDR3 has 14 residues.

This clonotype was picked up many times. The chain carries TRBV12-3 or TRBV12-4 and TRBJ2-3, with D possibly TRBD1 on 5 matching bases. V lost 4 bases to trimming and J lost 14 bases, with 19 bases between them. The CDR3 spans 13 residues. The CDR3: CASSSDLGRYRYF. The CDR3 coding sequence is TGTGCCAGCAGTTCTGACTTGGGGCGCTATCGGTATTTT.

This clonotype was counted many times. CDR3 sequence reads: CASSSPRRSSYEQYF. CDR3 sequence (DNA): TGTGCCAGCAGCTCCCCTCGACGGAGCTCCTACGAGCAGTACTTC. The V and J genes are TRBV11-2 and TRBJ2-7; D gene uncertain. The CDR3 covers 15 residues. V lost 4 bases and J 0 bases, leaving 13 bases between the germline ends. Germline V gene data show CDR1 as SGHAT and CDR2 as FQNNGV.

A remark on this clonotype: This may be a read error, as it is one base from a much larger clone. This sequence joins TRBV20-1 and TRBJ1-2; D is perhaps TRBD1 (5 bases). The CDR3 spans 15 residues. CDR1 and CDR2 from the germline V gene are DFQATT and SNEGSKA (reference sequence). CDR3 protein: CSAEPRDGMIYGHTF. DNA for the CDR3: TGCAGTGCTGAGCCCCGGGACGGAATGATCTATGGCCACACCTTC.